These 20 T cell receptor beta chains came from one sample sequenced in a study of cytomegalovirus exposure and HLA in healthy donors. PCR employed 60 Vbeta and 13 Jbeta primers. Here immunoSEQ multiplex PCR was the method, and the copy in TCRdb shows in-frame clones only, minus some. The sample holds about 180,000 clones; roughly 78% are singletons and the top ten take 1%. Sequencing was carried out using PBMCs. The receptors were gathered from a woman aged 50 to 60 in good health and CMV-seropositive.

The CDR3 is CATSREETGSYEQYF. CDR3 DNA sequence: TGTGCCACCAGCAGAGAGGAGACAGGGTCCTACGAGCAGTACTTC. The chain has TRBV15 and TRBJ2-7, with TRBD1 identical over 7 bases. V was pared by 0 bases and J by 1 base, with 3 bases of the junction left unmatched. CDR3 size: 15 residues. Germline-derived CDR1 and CDR2 are LNHNV and YYDKDF (reference sequence).

This chain connects TRBV9 to TRBJ2-1, with D perhaps TRBD1 (6 bases). Germline V gene sequence: CDR1 SGDLS, CDR2 YYNGEE. V was cut by 4 bases and J by 10 bases, with 21 bases left in between. The CDR3 has 15 residues. CDR3 residues: CASSLTPQGREEQFF. CDR3 DNA sequence: TGTGCCAGCAGCCTAACCCCCCAGGGGCGAGAGGAGCAGTTCTTC.

This rearrangement joins TRBV27 to TRBJ1-1; D gene ambiguous. CDR1 and CDR2 (germline): MNHEY, SMNVEV (reference sequence). The V end lost 5 bases, the J end lost 1 base, and 14 bases lay between the germline ends. The CDR3 is 15 residues long. The CDR3 region is CASSPAGERNTEAFF. CDR3 DNA: TGTGCCAGCAGTCCCGCCGGGGAGAGGAACACTGAAGCTTTCTTT.

J is TRBJ1-1 and V is TRBV19; tentatively, D is TRBD1 (5 bases). V lost 4 bases to trimming and J lost 0 bases, with 9 bases between them. The CDR3 sequence is 14 residues long. Germline CDR1 reads LNHDA; CDR2 reads SQIVND (reference sequence). The CDR3 DNA follows: TGTGCCAGTAGTAACGCAGGGATGAACACTGAAGCTTTCTTT. It specifies CASSNAGMNTEAFF.

The rearrangement joins TRBV11-2 to TRBJ1-2, with D unclear. Deletions cut 0 bases from V and 7 bases from J, with 6 bases between. From germline, CDR1 is SGHAT and CDR2 FQNNGV. The CDR3 has 12 residues. The chain's CDR3 is CASSLERVGYTF. The CDR3 DNA reads TGTGCCAGCAGCTTAGAACGGGTTGGCTACACCTTC.

The V call is TRBV11-2, the J call TRBJ1-2, with 7 nucleotides matching TRBD1. The CDR3 consists of 14 residues. V dropped 0 bases and J dropped 14; count of bases not matched to a gene: 12. CDR1 is SGHAT, CDR2 FQNNGV, per germline. The CDR3 DNA reads TGTGCCAGCAGCTTAGACCGGACAGGCCGGCCGACAACCTTC. It codes for CASSLDRTGRPTTF.

This chain joins TRBV9 and TRBJ2-2; perhaps TRBD1 as D (5 bases). The V end was cut by 0 bases, the J end by 3 bases, with 9 bases between. This CDR3 comprises 15 residues. Germline-derived CDR1 and CDR2 are SGDLS and YYNGEE. CDR3 DNA sequence: TGTGCCAGCAGCGTAGTAGGGGCGTACACCGGGGAGCTGTTTTTT. Translating gives CASSVVGAYTGELFF.

The chain carries TRBV14 and TRBJ2-7, with D perhaps matching TRBD2 (6 bases). The CDR3 is 14 residues long. Deletions cut 2 bases from V and 7 bases from J, with 15 bases between. Germline V gives CDR1 SGHDN, CDR2 FVKESK. The CDR3 is CASSQLGLFKEQYF. In DNA, the CDR3 is TGTGCCAGCAGCCAACTGGGACTGTTTAAGGAGCAGTACTTC.

This chain joins TRBV25-1 and TRBJ2-5; D unclear. The assigned J gene may be wrong: the sequence end matches TRBJ2-7 better. CDR1 and CDR2 from the germline V gene are MGHDK and SYGVNS. This CDR3 comprises 15 residues. CDR3 loop: CASSESSAGPYEQYF. The CDR3 DNA reads TGTGCCAGCAGTGAATCATCTGCAGGCCCATACGAGCAGTACTTC.

V is TRBV19 and J is TRBJ2-6; D gene uncertain. From germline, CDR1 is LNHDA and CDR2 SQIVND (reference sequence). The CDR3 runs 15 residues. V shed 6 bases and J shed 2 bases, with 11 bases lying between them. CDR3 nucleotides: TGTGCCAGTAGCAGAGGAACGCCTGGGGCCAACGTCCTGACTTTC. It translates to CASSRGTPGANVLTF.

The chain has TRBV28 and TRBJ2-5; TRBD2 is a possible D gene (6 bases). Germline V gene lookup returns CDR1 MDHEN and CDR2 SYDVKM. The CDR3 extends over 12 amino acids. V lost 7 bases and J 4 bases, leaving 10 bases between the germline ends. The CDR3 here is CASTLGGETQYF. CDR3 bases: TGTGCCAGCACCCTCGGGGGAGAGACCCAGTACTTC.

V usage is TRBV9 and J usage is TRBJ2-3; 7 bases fit TRBD2. This CDR3 contains 14 residues. The germline V gene has CDR1 SGDLS and CDR2 YYNGEE. Trimming cost V 7 bases and J 0 bases; bases outside gene matches: 5. In nucleotides, the CDR3 is TGTGCCAGCGGGAGGGGCTATAGCACAGATACGCAGTATTTT. It codes for CASGRGYSTDTQYF.

In this sample, this clone turned up once. V gene TRBV27 combines with J gene TRBJ1-2; 8 positions agree with TRBD1. Germline CDR1 and CDR2: MNHEY and SMNVEV (reference sequence). The length of the CDR3 is 16 residues. V shed 5 bases, J shed 4 bases, and the junction held 12 bases outside the gene matches. The CDR3 nucleotides read TGTGCCAGCAGTGTCAGGGGGCCTGGTGCTCCCTATGGCTACACCTTC. As protein: CASSVRGPGAPYGYTF.

The chain is built from TRBV14 and TRBJ1-3; TRBD1 matches 7 bases. This CDR3 spans 14 amino acids. Trimming at V came to 4 bases and at J to 7 bases, leaving 7 bases not matched to a gene. Per germline, CDR1 SGHDN and CDR2 FVKESK. The CDR3 region is CASSRGQWLNTIYF. In DNA, the CDR3 is TGTGCCAGCAGCCGGGGACAGTGGTTGAACACCATATATTTT.

This clone has more than one count but fewer than ten. This chain connects TRBV14 to TRBJ1-1; D not resolved. V was shortened by 4 bases and J by 3 bases, with 15 bases between the two germline ends. The germline CDR1 and CDR2 sequences are SGHDN and FVKESK. This CDR3 comprises 15 residues. This CDR3 reads CASSPRLGRDTEAFF. The CDR3, as DNA: TGTGCCAGCAGCCCTAGACTAGGGAGGGACACTGAAGCTTTCTTT.

The rearrangement uses TRBV6-6 and TRBJ2-7, with 10 nucleotides matching TRBD1. V lost 2 bases and J lost 4; bases outside the gene matches: 8. In germline, CDR1 is MNHNY, CDR2 SVGAGI (reference sequence). This CDR3 has 16 residues. Here the CDR3 DNA reads TGTGCCAGCAGTTACCCCCGGGACAGGGGAGGGTACGAGCAGTACTTC. This sequence encodes CASSYPRDRGGYEQYF.

The J gene is TRBJ2-7, the V gene TRBV28; D uncertain. V shed 2 bases and J shed 3 bases, with 8 bases lying between them. This CDR3 has 13 residues. Germline V lookup: CDR1 MDHEN, CDR2 SYDVKM. CDR3 nucleotide sequence: TGTGCCAGCAGTTTAATTTCCGTCTACGAGCAGTACTTC. This gives the protein CASSLISVYEQYF.

In nucleotides, the CDR3 is TGTGCCAGCAGCTTAGCGGGGGGAGGAGAGACCCAGTACTTC. Its protein is CASSLAGGGETQYF. The chain uses TRBV7-9 and TRBJ2-5, with D perhaps matching TRBD2 (6 bases). The CDR3 is 14 residues long. Germline CDR1 is SEHNR and CDR2 is FQNEAQ (reference sequence). Trimming cost V 0 bases and J 4 bases, with 9 bases left between them.

V is TRBV7-9 and J is TRBJ2-7, with 10 bases lining up with TRBD2. The J segment lost 2 bases and the V segment lost 5 bases, leaving 6 bases of the junction unmatched. The CDR3 has 15 residues. The germline V gene encodes CDR1 SEHNR and CDR2 FQNEAQ (reference sequence). This CDR3 reads CASSPRLAGAYEQYF. DNA of the CDR3: TGTGCCAGCAGCCCCCGGCTAGCGGGGGCCTACGAGCAGTACTTC. Drawing the rest from reference TRBV7-9 and TRBJ2-7, the complete variable domain is DTGVSQNPRHKITKRGQNVTFRCDPISEHNRLYWYRQTLGQGPEFLTYFQNEAQLEKSRLLSDRFSAERPKGSFSTLEIQRTEQGDSAMYLCASSPRLAGAYEQYFGPGTRLTVT.

The genes are TRBV7-2 and TRBJ2-7; 7 bases map to TRBD1. The germline V gene has CDR1 SGHTA and CDR2 FQGNSA. CDR3 size: 15 residues. V trimming: 4 bases; J trimming: 3 bases; junction bases outside the gene matches: 9. CDR3 sequence: CASSYSGTDLYEQYF. Written as DNA, the CDR3 is TGTGCCAGCAGCTATTCCGGGACAGATCTCTACGAGCAGTACTTC.